These T cell receptor beta chains were read from a single sample in a study of T-cell memory formation after mild COVID-19. TCRdb ran MiXCR on the 5' RACE reads and lists one entry per CDR3 protein. Of more than 200,000 distinct CDR3 sequences listed, 16% are singletons. The sequenced material came from PBMCs or a T cell subset sorted from them (not recorded which). Every receptor here comes from a young man who had mild COVID-19 (a few samples of this study predate the infection). Cell type and time point are not known. CDR3s leave out the opening cysteine and the closing phenylalanine or tryptophan.

CDR3 length: 17; V gene: TRBV5-1; CDR3 protein: ASSLFTSGATAGAGELF
CDR3 length: 14; V gene: TRBV20-1; CDR3 protein: SARLSSGTSNYGYT
CDR3 length: 10; V gene: TRBV20-1; CDR3 protein: SATVGEYEQY
CDR3 length: 14; V gene: TRBV5-1; CDR3 protein: ASSLLGASSNTEAF
CDR3 length: 12; V gene: TRBV20-1; CDR3 protein: SATAQSGNSPLH
CDR3 length: 10; V gene: TRBV20-1; CDR3 protein: SARDHMGGYT
CDR3 length: 13; V gene: TRBV12-3/TRBV12-4; CDR3 protein: ASSAAAGGTYGYT
CDR3 length: 10; V gene: TRBV7-3; CDR3 protein: ASSLFTDEQF
CDR3 length: 10; V gene: TRBV6-1; CDR3 protein: ASSDRPQGYT
CDR3 length: 13; V gene: TRBV5-1; CDR3 protein: ASSAAAGPNQPQH
CDR3 length: 13; V gene: TRBV7-2; CDR3 protein: ASSTPNRGRGELF
CDR3 length: 11; V gene: TRBV12-3/TRBV12-4; CDR3 protein: ASSFRPVDGAF
CDR3 length: 13; V gene: TRBV7-2; CDR3 protein: ASSLAGAFQETQY
CDR3 length: 13; V gene: TRBV20-1; CDR3 protein: SARAPGQGTDTQY
CDR3 length: 12; V gene: TRBV6-5; CDR3 protein: ASSYSTLAREQY
CDR3 length: 15; V gene: TRBV5-6; CDR3 protein: ASSRDRGLLRSYGYT
CDR3 length: 13; V gene: TRBV7-2; CDR3 protein: ASSNLGQGAKGYT
CDR3 length: 12; V gene: TRBV5-1; CDR3 protein: ASSLVPSRETQY
CDR3 length: 14; V gene: TRBV19; CDR3 protein: ASSAAGAASRETQY
CDR3 length: 12; V gene: TRBV7-2; CDR3 protein: ATTGVSANYGYT
CDR3 length: 13; V gene: TRBV11-2; CDR3 protein: ASRGLRVHTDTQY
CDR3 length: 13; V gene: TRBV5-1; CDR3 protein: ASSSVPSGANVLT
CDR3 length: 13; V gene: TRBV11-2; CDR3 protein: ASSPSVGTAYGYT
CDR3 length: 12; V gene: TRBV10-3; CDR3 protein: AISLDRVYSPLH
CDR3 length: 10; V gene: TRBV7-2; CDR3 protein: ASSLGFYEQF
CDR3 length: 9; V gene: TRBV7-9; CDR3 protein: ASSLEVTQY
CDR3 length: 12; V gene: TRBV7-8; CDR3 protein: ASRGALNTGELF
CDR3 length: 12; V gene: TRBV12-3/TRBV12-4; CDR3 protein: ASSPGRSNYGYT
CDR3 length: 11; V gene: TRBV29-1; CDR3 protein: SVGVWGALGYT
CDR3 length: 16; V gene: TRBV11-3; CDR3 protein: ASSLDWVCEAENTEAF
CDR3 length: 14; V gene: TRBV21-1; CDR3 protein: ASSKNRDRGDYGYT
CDR3 length: 12; V gene: TRBV9; CDR3 protein: ASSVAGEGNGYT
CDR3 length: 11; V gene: TRBV4-2; CDR3 protein: ASSHEVPGEQY
CDR3 length: 14; V gene: TRBV5-1; CDR3 protein: ASSLADDRFTDTQY
CDR3 length: 11; V gene: TRBV29-1; CDR3 protein: SAGTRHTDTQY
CDR3 length: 12; V gene: TRBV20-1; CDR3 protein: SARDRAALGGYT
CDR3 length: 13; V gene: TRBV27; CDR3 protein: ASSPIAGGYNEQF
CDR3 length: 13; V gene: TRBV3-1; CDR3 protein: ASTKTRDSNYGYT
CDR3 length: 11; V gene: TRBV20-1; CDR3 protein: SALKSGANVLT
CDR3 length: 11; V gene: TRBV12-3/TRBV12-4; CDR3 protein: ASTVGQGYGYT
CDR3 length: 11; V gene: TRBV20-1; CDR3 protein: SAPRGARGGYT
CDR3 length: 11; V gene: TRBV29-1; CDR3 protein: SVGGGERETQY
CDR3 length: 10; V gene: TRBV29-1; CDR3 protein: IGSLANYGYT
CDR3 length: 14; V gene: TRBV5-1; CDR3 protein: ASSLVPGGSTGELF
CDR3 length: 12; V gene: TRBV5-1; CDR3 protein: ASSGIAGAETQY
CDR3 length: 12; V gene: TRBV6-5; CDR3 protein: ASSYGDRVSPLH
CDR3 length: 11; V gene: TRBV29-1; CDR3 protein: SVGEGSSYEQY
CDR3 length: 14; V gene: TRBV5-5; CDR3 protein: ASSQGTGGQYNEQF
CDR3 length: 12; V gene: TRBV7-3; CDR3 protein: ASSPSPVNTEAF
CDR3 length: 13; V gene: TRBV11-2; CDR3 protein: ASSRSGGTYNEQF
CDR3 length: 13; V gene: TRBV6-2/TRBV6-3; CDR3 protein: ASSYRRQGVQPQH